This is a list of T cell receptor beta chains from one sample in a study of technical replicates of blood from a few donors. Sequencing was performed with immunoSEQ multiplex PCR; in TCRdb, only in-frame clones are kept and a portion is missing. This table has about 81,000 clones, just over 95% appearing once. The specimen sequenced was T cells isolated from PBMCs. These receptors were taken from a human donor in good health. Both conserved end residues are part of each CDR3. A D gene is named only where the DNA matches it firmly. Rows give clone size only sometimes, using once, few, many, or a class for an expanded clone.

TRBJ2-4	TRBD2	TRBV7-9	17	once	TGTGCCAGCAGCCCACCCCGGGGCGGGGGTGCCAAAAACATTCAGTACTTC	CASSPPRGGGAKNIQYF
TRBJ1-5	-	TRBV7-6	13	-	TGTGCCAGCAGCTCCGGGAGGGGTCAGCCCCAGCATTTT	CASSSGRGQPQHF
TRBJ1-1	TRBD1	TRBV14	17	-	TGTGCCAGCAGCGAACCGGGACAGTGGCTCTTGAACACTGAAGCTTTCTTT	CASSEPGQWLLNTEAFF
TRBJ2-7	TRBD1	TRBV10-1	15	-	TGCGCCAGCAGTGCCTCGGACAGGGAAAGCTACGAGCAGTACTTC	CASSASDRESYEQYF
TRBJ2-1	-	TRBV27	13	-	TGTGCCAGCAGTTATTTACAGGGCAATGAGCAGTTCTTC	CASSYLQGNEQFF
TRBJ1-5	TRBD1	TRBV5-6	15	-	TGTGCCAGCAGCCTGGCCGACAGGGACTATCAGCCCCAGCATTTT	CASSLADRDYQPQHF
TRBJ2-7	-	TRBV5-1	14	-	TGCGCCAGCAGTTCCCATATCTACTTATACGAGCAGTACTTC	CASSSHIYLYEQYF
TRBJ2-1	TRBD2	TRBV5-6	16	-	TGTGCCAGCAGCCGACTAGCGGGAGTGACCTACAATGAGCAGTTCTTC	CASSRLAGVTYNEQFF
TRBJ2-7	-	TRBV28	14	-	TGTGCCAGCAGTTTTACCCTAGTTAGCTACGAGCAGTACTTC	CASSFTLVSYEQYF
TRBJ2-7	-	TRBV7-9	14	-	TGTGCCAGCAGCTCCCTGGACGGGACCTACGAGCAGTACTTC	CASSSLDGTYEQYF
TRBJ2-1	TRBD2	TRBV7-6	15	once	TGTGCCAGCAGCTTAGAACTAGCGGGAGGCTATGAGCAGTTCTTC	CASSLELAGGYEQFF
TRBJ2-2	-	TRBV7-9	16	-	TGTGCCAGCAGCTTAGGTCTAGGGGGACGTACCGGGGAGCTGTTTTTT	CASSLGLGGRTGELFF
TRBJ1-2	-	TRBV19	15	-	TGTGCCAGTAGTATTGTAGACGACTTGAACTATGGCTACACCTTC	CASSIVDDLNYGYTF
TRBJ2-3	-	TRBV6-6	13	once	TGTGCCAGCCGGGAAGGTGGCACAGATACGCAGTATTTT	CASREGGTDTQYF
TRBJ2-5	TRBD2	TRBV19	15	-	TGTGCCAGTACCCCTGGGGGAGCGGGGGCTGAGACCCAGTACTTC	CASTPGGAGAETQYF
TRBJ2-7	-	TRBV6-1	13	-	TGTGCCAGCAGTGTCGGAAGCGGTGGGGAGCAGTACTTC	CASSVGSGGEQYF
TRBJ1-4	-	TRBV12-1	17	-	TGTGCCAGCAGCTGGGGACAGGGTGGGATTAGTGATGAAAAACTGTTTTTT	CASSWGQGGISDEKLFF
TRBJ2-3	-	TRBV30	15	-	TGTGCCTGGACTGGGGCGGGGGCCGAGACAGATACGCAGTATTTT	CAWTGAGAETDTQYF
TRBJ2-3	TRBD2	TRBV6-5	16	once	TGTGCCAGCAGTTACTCTAGCGGGGGGGCAGGAGATACGCAGTATTTT	CASSYSSGGAGDTQYF
TRBJ1-4	TRBD1	TRBV5-6	16	-	TGTGCCAGCAGCTTGGACGGACAGGGGGGGGAGGAAAAACTGTTTTTT	CASSLDGQGGEEKLFF
TRBJ2-2	-	TRBV2	18	-	TGTGCCAGCAGTGAAGCTGCCGCAGGGCTTTTCAACACCGGGGAGCTGTTTTTT	CASSEAAAGLFNTGELFF
TRBJ2-7	TRBD2	TRBV5-6	13	once	TGTGCCAGCAGCGGGGGGGGGTCCTACGAGCAGTACTTC	CASSGGGSYEQYF
TRBJ2-7	TRBD1	TRBV11-3	16	-	TGTGCCAGCAGCCTACTAACCGGGACAGGGGCCTACGAGCAGTACTTC	CASSLLTGTGAYEQYF